These 27 T cell receptor beta chains originate from one sample sequenced in a study of blood T cell repertoires in COVID-19. Profiled with immunoSEQ multiplex PCR; TCRdb holds only in-frame clones, not every one. The sample consists of 60,000 to 75,000 clones, over 70% of them appearing once. Sequencing used peripheral blood. The receptors were gathered from a man over 45 with active COVID-19.

The J gene is TRBJ2-3, the V gene TRBV4-2; maybe TRBD1 (5 bases). The CDR3 runs to 16 residues. V dropped 4 bases and J dropped 4 bases, with 18 bases sitting between them. Germline V CDR1 and CDR2: LGHNA, YNFKEQ. The DNA of the CDR3 is TGTGCCAGCAGCCCGAGACCCGTGGGGCACGCAGATACGCAGTATTTT. Protein sequence: CASSPRPVGHADTQYF.

The chain combines TRBV7-9 with TRBJ2-1, with D possibly TRBD2 on 5 matching bases. The CDR3 totals 16 residues. Trimming removed 6 bases from V and 9 bases from J, with 24 bases in between. Germline assignment: CDR1 SEHNR and CDR2 FQNEAQ (reference sequence). The chain's CDR3 is CASSPPGGGEPAEQFF. In DNA form, the CDR3 reads TGTGCCAGCAGTCCTCCCGGCGGAGGCGAGCCCGCTGAGCAGTTCTTC.

This clone was seen a single time. J is TRBJ2-1 and V is TRBV12-3 or TRBV12-4, with a tentative D call TRBD2 (7 bases). V lost 5 bases, J lost 14 bases, and 19 bases lay in between. The CDR3 is 13 residues long. CDR3 region: CASSPARQGGEFF. In nucleotides, the CDR3 is TGTGCCAGCAGTCCGGCCCGACAAGGGGGGGAGTTCTTC.

The V call is TRBV10-2, the J call TRBJ1-3; 7 nucleotides agree with TRBD1. Germline V gene data show CDR1 as WSHSY and CDR2 as SAAADI. Germline trimming cut 2 bases from V and 0 bases from J; bases unmatched to any gene: 1. The CDR3 totals 15 residues. The CDR3 spells CASSEAGGSGNTIYF. The CDR3 DNA is TGCGCCAGCAGTGAGGCAGGGGGCTCTGGAAACACCATATATTTT.

This chain connects TRBV19 to TRBJ1-1; D gene unclear. Germline CDR1 and CDR2: LNHDA and SQIVND (reference sequence). Trimming cost V 1 base and J 2 bases, with 5 bases left between them. This CDR3 spans 13 amino acids. Here the CDR3 reads CASSIGSNTEAFF. Written as DNA, the CDR3 is TGTGCCAGTAGTATAGGTTCAAACACTGAAGCTTTCTTT.

This clone has at least ten counts. The chain couples TRBV6-5 to TRBJ1-1; D gene uncertain. Trimming took off 5 bases at V and 5 bases at J, with 18 bases between the two ends. The CDR3 spans 15 residues. The germline CDR1 and CDR2 sequences are MNHEY and SVGAGI. The CDR3 spells CASSRPGVGRTEAFF. For the CDR3, the DNA is TGTGCCAGCAGTCGACCTGGGGTAGGGAGGACTGAAGCTTTCTTT.

This chain joins TRBV5-1 and TRBJ1-1; the D gene is possibly TRBD1 (6 bases). The CDR3 consists of 14 residues. Looked up from germline, CDR1 is SGHRS and CDR2 is YFSETQ. The V gene lost 7 bases and the J gene lost 2 bases, with 15 bases spanning the gap. The CDR3 region has the DNA TGCGCCAGCCGTTACTCTGGGGGCAACACTGAAGCTTTCTTT. Amino acid sequence: CASRYSGGNTEAFF. Complete variable domain (other parts from reference TRBV5-1 and TRBJ1-1): KAGVTQTPRYLIKTRGQQVTLSCSPISGHRSVSWYQQTPGQGLQFLFEYFSETQRNKGNFPGRFSGRQFSNSRSEMNVSTLELGDSALYLCASRYSGGNTEAFFGQGTRLTVV.

In the case of this clone: The junction does not match germline at one end; this may be a read error. The chain has TRBV5-5 and TRBJ2-5; no clear D. CDR1 and CDR2 from the germline V gene are SGHKS and YYEKEE (reference sequence). This CDR3 has 11 residues. The CDR3 sequence is CASSYSVGPHF. The DNA for the CDR3 is TGTGCCAGCAGTTACTCCGTTGGGCCTCACTTC.

The chain carries TRBV6-1 and TRBJ1-1, with a possible D match to TRBD1 (6 bases). V lost 2 bases, J lost 2 bases, and 9 bases lay in between. The germline V gene has CDR1 MNHNS and CDR2 SASEGT. The CDR3 is made up of 14 amino acids. The CDR3 loop reads CASSEYRANTEAFF. The CDR3 DNA is TGTGCCAGCAGTGAATACAGGGCAAACACTGAAGCTTTCTTT.

The chain links TRBV9 to TRBJ2-1; 10 bases match TRBD2. The CDR3 spans 22 residues. Germline-derived CDR1 and CDR2 are SGDLS and YYNGEE. The J segment lost 7 bases and the V segment lost 0 bases, leaving 25 bases of the junction unmatched. The CDR3 DNA reads as TGTGCCAGCAGCGTAGGCGTAGAGTTATTCCTAGCGGGAGTAAATAGGCGGAATGAGCAGTTCTTC. It codes for CASSVGVELFLAGVNRRNEQFF.

This sequence joins TRBV6-5 and TRBJ1-2; no reliable D call. The V end lost 8 bases, the J end lost 0 bases, and 10 bases lay between the germline ends. CDR3 size: 13 residues. CDR1 is MNHEY and CDR2 is SVGAGI in the germline V gene. The CDR3 region has the DNA TGTGCCAGCTCCCCGGGGACTAACTATGGCTACACCTTC. Translation: CASSPGTNYGYTF.

V is TRBV4-1 and J is TRBJ1-1, with D tentatively TRBD1 (5 bases). Trimming removed 3 bases from V and 2 bases from J, with 13 bases in between. CDR1 MGHRA and CDR2 YSYEKL come from the germline V gene. The CDR3 sequence is 15 residues long. Written as DNA, the CDR3 is TGCGCCAGCAGCCACACCGAAGACAGAAACACTGAAGCTTTCTTT. This codes for CASSHTEDRNTEAFF.

The V call is TRBV14, the J call TRBJ1-2; D gene ambiguous. The CDR3 runs to 14 residues. Germline CDR1 is SGHDN and CDR2 is FVKESK. The V gene lost 4 bases and the J gene lost 2 bases, with 11 bases spanning the gap. DNA of the CDR3: TGTGCCAGCAGCCGTCAGTTGTCCAACTATGGCTACACCTTC. It codes for CASSRQLSNYGYTF.

J is TRBJ1-1 and V is TRBV19; 11 bases line up with TRBD1. Looked up from germline, CDR1 is LNHDA and CDR2 is SQIVND (reference sequence). Trimming at V came to 5 bases and at J to 5 bases, leaving 10 bases not matched to a gene. The CDR3 is 16 residues long. CDR3: CASSSGTGGPRTEAFF. CDR3 nucleotide sequence: TGTGCCAGTAGTTCCGGGACAGGGGGACCCCGGACTGAAGCTTTCTTT.

This clone has a handful of counts. This chain connects TRBV18 to TRBJ1-5, with D uncertain. Per the germline V gene, CDR1 is KGHSH and CDR2 is LQKENI. The V end lost 7 bases, the J end lost 0 bases, and 10 bases lay between the germline ends. This CDR3 has 14 amino acids. For the CDR3, the DNA is TGTGCCAGCTGTGACGGGAATAGCAATCAGCCCCAGCATTTT. It specifies CASCDGNSNQPQHF.

This clone was seen just once. This chain uses TRBV12-5 with TRBJ2-1; D perhaps matches TRBD1 (6 bases). From germline, CDR1 is LGHNT and CDR2 FRNRAP. Trimming took 5 bases from V and 10 from J, leaving 9 bases between them. CDR3 length: 11 amino acids. CDR3 DNA sequence: TGTGCTAGTGGTCCGGGGACAGAGCAGTTCTTC. As protein: CASGPGTEQFF.

The chain uses TRBV18 and TRBJ2-1; D is possibly TRBD2 (6 bases). Germline lookup yields CDR1 KGHSH and CDR2 LQKENI. The CDR3 loop spans 16 amino acids. V lost 1 base and J lost 6, with 16 bases in between. DNA for the CDR3: TGTGCCAGCTCACCACAAGGAGGGGCGTTAGGCAATGAGCAGTTCTTC. It translates to CASSPQGGALGNEQFF.

This clone was seen a handful of times. The chain recombines TRBV6-5 with TRBJ2-2; D is possibly TRBD2 (6 bases). CDR3 length equals 14 residues. V was clipped by 6 bases and J by 7 bases, with 15 bases between them. Germline lookup yields CDR1 MNHEY and CDR2 SVGAGI. This chain's CDR3 is CASRMTRTVGELFF. CDR3 DNA sequence: TGTGCCAGCAGGATGACTAGGACGGTCGGGGAGCTGTTTTTT.

The V call is TRBV20-1, the J call TRBJ1-2, with D tentatively TRBD1 (5 bases). Germline V CDR1 and CDR2: DFQATT, SNEGSKA (reference sequence). The CDR3 has 11 amino acids. Trimming took off 1 base at V and 7 bases at J, with 7 bases between the two ends. The CDR3 region has the DNA TGCAGTGCTAGAGGCAGGGCTGGCTACACCTTC. As protein: CSARGRAGYTF.

The chain carries TRBV4-1 and TRBJ1-3; TRBD1 is a possible D gene (5 bases). Germline-derived CDR1 and CDR2 are MGHRA and YSYEKL. This CDR3 contains 15 residues. The V and J ends lost 2 bases and 4 bases respectively, with 12 bases between them. CDR3 sequence (DNA): TGCGCCAGCAGCCAAAGGAAGGGGCCCGGAAACACCATATATTTT. Amino acids: CASSQRKGPGNTIYF.

This clone was seen just once. The rearrangement joins TRBV29-1 to TRBJ1-2, with 7 bases aligning to TRBD1. The CDR3 totals 14 residues. The junction had 8 bases not matched to a gene; V was cut back by 3 bases and J by 4 bases. Germline CDR1 reads SQVTM; CDR2 reads ANQGSEA. CDR3 sequence (DNA): TGCAGCGTTGATGAAGGGGGCGCCGGCTATGGCTACACCTTC. Its protein is CSVDEGGAGYGYTF.

This CDR3 reads CASSGTGLGGEQFF. In DNA, the CDR3 is TGTGCCAGCAGCGGTACTGGGCTGGGGGGTGAGCAGTTCTTC. V is TRBV7-9 and J is TRBJ2-1, with D possibly being TRBD2 (6 bases). Germline-derived CDR1 and CDR2 are SEHNR and FQNEAQ (reference sequence). CDR3 size: 14 residues. V lost 5 bases to trimming and J lost 9 bases, with 17 bases between them.

This chain's CDR3 is CASSLSGDRARYGYTF. The CDR3 DNA reads TGTGCCAGCAGCCTAAGTGGGGACAGAGCTCGCTATGGCTACACCTTC. V and J are TRBV7-2 and TRBJ1-2; 7 bases agree with TRBD1. V trimming: 5 bases; J trimming: 4 bases; junction bases outside the gene matches: 13. Germline assignment: CDR1 SGHTA and CDR2 FQGNSA. The CDR3 totals 16 residues.

The V gene is TRBV27, the J gene TRBJ2-1; 7 positions match TRBD2. V was pared by 6 bases and J by 2 bases, with 7 bases of the junction left unmatched. The CDR3 runs 15 residues. Germline-derived CDR1 and CDR2 are MNHEY and SMNVEV (reference sequence). CDR3 DNA sequence: TGTGCCAGCAGACTTACTAGCGATACCTACAATGAGCAGTTCTTC. As protein: CASRLTSDTYNEQFF.

V and J are TRBV5-1 and TRBJ1-2; perhaps TRBD1 as D (5 bases). Germline CDR1 reads SGHRS; CDR2 reads YFSETQ. Trimming took off 3 bases at V and 2 bases at J, with 14 bases between the two ends. The CDR3 runs to 15 residues. The CDR3 protein is CASSSEWGGNYGYTF. The CDR3, as DNA: TGCGCCAGCAGCTCGGAGTGGGGCGGAAACTATGGCTACACCTTC.

The V gene is TRBV15, the J gene TRBJ2-1, with D uncertain. The germline gives CDR1 LNHNV, CDR2 YYDKDF (reference sequence). This CDR3 has 13 amino acids. V lost 0 bases and J lost 13, with 13 bases in between. CDR3 sequence: CATSRDRTRLQFF. The CDR3 DNA reads TGTGCCACCAGCAGAGATCGAACCAGGTTACAGTTCTTC. Complete variable domain (other parts from reference TRBV15 and TRBJ2-1): DAMVIQNPRYQVTQFGKPVTLSCSQTLNHNVMYWYQQKSSQAPKLLFHYYDKDFNNEADTPDNFQSRRPNTSFCFLDIRSPGLGDTAMYLCATSRDRTRLQFFGPGTRLTVL.

Written as DNA, the CDR3 is TGTGCCATCAGTGAGTCGGCAGGGGTCTTATGGAAGACCCAGTACTTC. Translated, it gives CAISESAGVLWKTQYF. The chain joins TRBV10-3 to TRBJ2-5, with D possibly being TRBD1 (6 bases). The CDR3 has 16 residues. In germline, CDR1 is ENHRY, CDR2 SYGVKD. The germline V and J ends were trimmed by 0 bases and 6 bases, with 17 bases remaining between them.